These T cell receptor beta chains were read from a single sample in a study of shared clonotypes between healthy human individuals. Some clones are missing from TCRdb's copy, which holds only in-frame ones; the method was immunoSEQ multiplex PCR. Altogether some 1 million clones are present, about 77% being singletons, with the ten largest covering roughly 1.5%. Sequenced input: memory CD4+ T cells sorted from blood. The receptor set was obtained from a man between 18 and 29 years old in good health. The CDR3 runs from the conserved cysteine through the conserved F or W. Each record gives: D gene, V gene, J gene, clone size, CDR3 DNA, CDR3 protein. A D gene is named only where the DNA matches it firmly. Size values are once, few and many counts, or a class for expanded clones, and some rows have none.

-,TRBV25-1,TRBJ1-6,-,TGTGCCAGCAGAGTCCGGGACCACAATTCACCCCTCCACTTT,CASRVRDHNSPLHF
-,TRBV28,TRBJ2-3,-,TGTGCCAGCAGACCTCCGGGCGTAGCTCGGGATACGCAGTATTTT,CASRPPGVARDTQYF
TRBD2,TRBV5-1,TRBJ2-2,-,TGCGCCAGCAGCTTGGGAGTAGCGGGGGACACCGGGGAGCTGTTTTTT,CASSLGVAGDTGELFF
-,TRBV5-1,TRBJ2-1,-,TGCGCCAGCAGCTTTGATGTTAGCCCCTACAATGAGCAGTTCTTC,CASSFDVSPYNEQFF
-,TRBV7-9,TRBJ2-1,-,TGTGCCAGCAGACCAGGTAACTCCTACAATGAGCAGTTCTTC,CASRPGNSYNEQFF
-,TRBV10-2,TRBJ2-7,few,TGCGCCAGCAGTGCCAGGGTCGAGCAGTACTTC,CASSARVEQYF
-,TRBV7-2,TRBJ2-6,-,TGTGCCAGCAGCCCAGAGAAACTAGGTAGCTCTGGGGCCAACGTCCTGACTTTC,CASSPEKLGSSGANVLTF
-,TRBV10-3,TRBJ1-3,-,TGTGCCATCAGTGAGGGTTCAGGAAACACCATATATTTT,CAISEGSGNTIYF
TRBD1,TRBV29-1,TRBJ1-2,-,TGCAGCGTTGAGATCAGGACAGGTCAAGGCTACACCTTC,CSVEIRTGQGYTF
-,TRBV18,TRBJ1-2,-,TGTGCCAGCTCACCACTCGGGGGAACTTATGGCTACACCTTC,CASSPLGGTYGYTF
-,TRBV7-9,TRBJ1-1,-,TGTGCCAGCAGCTTCGCGGCGAACACTGAAGCTTTCTTT,CASSFAANTEAFF
-,TRBV6-5,TRBJ1-1,-,TGTGCCAGCAGTGGCGAAGTATCCACTGAAGCTTTCTTT,CASSGEVSTEAFF
-,TRBV2,TRBJ2-5,-,TGTGCCAGCAGTGGAGGCCTCCAAGAGACCCAGTACTTC,CASSGGLQETQYF
TRBD2,TRBV12-5,TRBJ2-1,-,TGTGCTAGTGGTACATCGAGCGGGGGGCAGTTCTTC,CASGTSSGGQFF
TRBD1,TRBV11-2,TRBJ2-2,few,TGTGCCAGCAGCGCGGACAGGGGTTGGACCGGGGAGCTGTTTTTT,CASSADRGWTGELFF
-,TRBV2,TRBJ2-7,-,TGTGCCAGCAGACCCTGGCAGGCCACCTACGAGCAGTACTTC,CASRPWQATYEQYF
-,TRBV18,TRBJ2-2,-,TGTGCCAGCTCACCACTTCCGGGGGACGGGGAGCTGTTTTTT,CASSPLPGDGELFF
TRBD1,TRBV10-3,TRBJ1-3,-,TGTGCCATCAGGCAGGGGGCGGATGGAAACACCATATATTTT,CAIRQGADGNTIYF
-,TRBV5-4,TRBJ2-5,-,TGTGCCAGCAGCTTGGCCAGGGTACAGGGAGAGACCCAGTACTTC,CASSLARVQGETQYF
-,TRBV28,TRBJ1-2,once,TGTGCCAGCGACGGGGGCTACACCTTC,CASDGGYTF
-,TRBV6-5,TRBJ2-2,few,TGTGCCAGCAGTTACCAGCCCCCATATAACACCGGGGAGCTGTTTTTT,CASSYQPPYNTGELFF
TRBD1,TRBV28,TRBJ1-5,-,TGTGCCAGCAACGCCCGGGACAGGGTTGGACAGCCCCAGCATTTT,CASNARDRVGQPQHF
-,TRBV6-5,TRBJ1-1,-,TGTGCCAGCCACCGGGACATAAAGAACACTGAAGCTTTCTTT,CASHRDIKNTEAFF
-,TRBV4-1,TRBJ1-2,many,TGCGCCAGCAGCCCCCCGGAAGGAGGCTATGGCTACACCTTC,CASSPPEGGYGYTF
-,TRBV6-1,TRBJ2-7,-,TGTGCCAGCAGGGGGTCGGCCGTCTCGGGCGAGCAGTACTTC,CASRGSAVSGEQYF
TRBD1,TRBV15,TRBJ1-6,-,TGTGCCACCAGCAGAGAGTGGACAGGGAGCAATTCACCCCTCCACTTT,CATSREWTGSNSPLHF
TRBD1,TRBV19,TRBJ1-2,-,TGTGCCAGTACATCGGACAGGACAGGAGGCTACACCTTC,CASTSDRTGGYTF
TRBD1,TRBV28,TRBJ1-1,-,TGTGCCAGCAGTTTCTTCAGGGGGAAGGCTGAAGCTTTCTTT,CASSFFRGKAEAFF
TRBD1,TRBV5-6,TRBJ1-2,-,TGTGCCAGCAGCCCATCGGGACAGGGGGCTTTCTATGGCTACACCTTC,CASSPSGQGAFYGYTF
-,TRBV7-9,TRBJ2-7,once,TGTGCCAGCAGCCCGTGGACAGATCGGGTTCGGGGATACTTC,CASSPWTDRVRGYF
TRBD2,TRBV7-2,TRBJ2-3,-,TGTGCCAGTAAACGGCGGGAGGCGAGGACAGATACGCAGTATTTT,CASKRREARTDTQYF
TRBD1,TRBV9,TRBJ2-5,few,TGTGCCAGCAGTTGGGCAGGGGGAATCCAAGAGACCCAGTACTTC,CASSWAGGIQETQYF
TRBD1,TRBV18,TRBJ2-7,many,TGTGCCAGCAGGCTACAGGGGTCCTACGAGCAGTACTTC,CASRLQGSYEQYF
TRBD2,TRBV5-4,TRBJ2-1,-,TGTGCCAGCAGCTTGGCCAGCGGGAGAACGTCGGAGCAGTTCTTC,CASSLASGRTSEQFF
-,TRBV10-3,TRBJ2-4,-,TGTGCCATCAGTGAGTCGTCGGCAGGGAAAAACATTCAGTACTTC,CAISESSAGKNIQYF
-,TRBV6-5,TRBJ2-6,-,TGTGCCAGCAAGTTGAGCACTGGGGCCAACGTCCTGACTTTC,CASKLSTGANVLTF
-,TRBV6-1,TRBJ1-6,-,TGTGCCAGCAGCCTACAGGGTGCGAGACCCCTCCACTTT,CASSLQGARPLHF
TRBD1,TRBV10-3,TRBJ2-1,-,TGTGCCATCAGTGAGGGCGCCGGGACAGCATACAATGAGCAGTTCTTC,CAISEGAGTAYNEQFF
-,TRBV11-2,TRBJ1-1,few,TGTGCCAGCAGCCCAAGGGTGAACACTGAAGCTTTCTTT,CASSPRVNTEAFF
-,TRBV28,TRBJ1-4,-,TGTGCCAGCAGTTGGAGGGCTAATGAAAAACTGTTTTTT,CASSWRANEKLFF
-,TRBV9,TRBJ2-5,-,TGTGCCAGCAGCGTAGCCCTACAAGAGACCCAGTACTTC,CASSVALQETQYF
-,TRBV4-3,TRBJ2-7,-,TGCGCCAGCAGCCCCTTTGAGCACGAGCAGTACTTC,CASSPFEHEQYF
-,TRBV7-9,TRBJ1-2,-,TGTGCCAGCAGCCCCACAGGGACTATTGCTGGCTACACCTTC,CASSPTGTIAGYTF
-,TRBV18,TRBJ1-1,-,TGTGCCAGCTCCCCGGTAACAGGGAAGAGCACTGAAGCTTTCTTT,CASSPVTGKSTEAFF
-,TRBV28,TRBJ2-5,-,TGTGCCAGCAGTTCGACTCAGGGGCTAACGAAGACCCAGTACTTC,CASSSTQGLTKTQYF
-,TRBV10-3,TRBJ2-7,-,TGTGCCATCAGCGCGCTAGACGAGCAGTACTTC,CAISALDEQYF
TRBD2,TRBV4-1,TRBJ2-3,few,TGCGCCAGCAGCCTCGGAGTAGCGGGGGGCCCGGTTACTAGCACAGATACGCAGTATTTT,CASSLGVAGGPVTSTDTQYF
-,TRBV9,TRBJ1-3,-,TGTGCCAGCAGCGTGGACCGAATCGGAAACACCATATATTTT,CASSVDRIGNTIYF
TRBD1,TRBV28,TRBJ1-2,-,TGTGCCAGCAGTATGCCAACCCGAGGGGGCATCGGCTATGGCTACACCTTC,CASSMPTRGGIGYGYTF
TRBD2,TRBV6-4,TRBJ2-1,-,TGTGCCAGCACCCACGCGGGAGTTCAAAACAATGAGCAGTTCTTC,CASTHAGVQNNEQFF
-,TRBV4-1,TRBJ1-1,once,TGCGCCAGCAGCTATGGACTGACGCTGAACACTGAAGCTTTCTTT,CASSYGLTLNTEAFF
-,TRBV30,TRBJ1-3,-,TGTGCCTGGAGTGTACCCGGGTCTGGAAACACCATATATTTT,CAWSVPGSGNTIYF
-,TRBV7-2,TRBJ2-1,-,TGTGCCAGCAGCCCTCAGGTCACAAGCGGGCCGGAGCAGTTCTTC,CASSPQVTSGPEQFF
TRBD1,TRBV5-4,TRBJ2-3,-,TGTGCCAGCACCAGACAGGGTCTCGCCACAGATACGCAGTATTTT,CASTRQGLATDTQYF
TRBD2,TRBV15,TRBJ2-1,-,TGTGCCACCAGGCACGGACTAGCGGGAGGGTTTTCGGAGTTCTTC,CATRHGLAGGFSEFF